The 19 T cell receptor beta chains below all came from one sample that was sequenced in a study of T cell responses to AZD1222 COVID-19 vaccine. Method: immunoSEQ multiplex PCR; TCRdb's copy keeps in-frame clones and lacks some. The table records 70,000 to 90,000 clones, 90% of them present only once. The sample was peripheral blood, taken on day 0 of AZD1222 vaccination. All receptors come from an adult in good health.

The chain is built from TRBV11-2 and TRBJ1-3, with D unclear. This CDR3 contains 15 residues. In germline, CDR1 is SGHAT, CDR2 FQNNGV. V lost 4 bases and J 0 bases, leaving 10 bases between the germline ends. The CDR3 loop is CASSSERVSGNTIYF. The CDR3 nucleotides are TGTGCCAGCAGCTCGGAGCGCGTCTCTGGAAACACCATATATTTT.

The gene calls are TRBV5-1 and TRBJ1-2; 7 bases are a match to TRBD1. J gave up 4 bases and V 4 bases, and 10 bases lay outside the gene matches. This CDR3 region has 15 residues. Germline V gene sequence: CDR1 SGHRS, CDR2 YFSETQ. The chain's CDR3 is CASSDERQGSYGYTF. CDR3 DNA sequence: TGCGCCAGCAGCGACGAAAGACAGGGAAGCTATGGCTACACCTTC.

This chain links TRBV4-1 with TRBJ1-5, with TRBD1 matching over 11 bases. Per the germline V gene, CDR1 is MGHRA and CDR2 is YSYEKL. The CDR3 spans 19 residues. V gave up 2 bases and J gave up 0 bases; unmatched junction bases: 9. CDR3 in DNA: TGCGCCAGCAGCCAAAAACGCGGACAGGGGGCCTATAGCAATCAGCCCCAGCATTTT. This gives the protein CASSQKRGQGAYSNQPQHF.

V and J are TRBV6-5 and TRBJ2-7, with D unresolved. CDR3 length equals 15 residues. Germline V lookup: CDR1 MNHEY, CDR2 SVGAGI. Trimming left V 4 bases short and J 0 bases short, with 13 bases between. CDR3 sequence: CASSSTGSDSYEQYF. In DNA, the CDR3 is TGTGCCAGCAGTTCGACTGGGTCCGACTCCTACGAGCAGTACTTC.

This chain links TRBV3-1 (or the pseudogene TRBV3-2) with TRBJ1-2, with 7 bases that match TRBD1. The V segment lost 6 bases and the J segment 4 bases; nucleotides outside the gene matches: 5. The CDR3 runs to 13 residues. Germline V gene data show CDR1 as LGHDT and CDR2 as YNNKEL (reference sequence). CDR3 in DNA: TGTGCCAGCAGTCGGGACAGAGTCTATGGCTACACCTTC. Its protein is CASSRDRVYGYTF.

V usage is TRBV6-5 and J usage is TRBJ2-7, with unresolved D. The CDR3 covers 12 residues. With 8 bases removed from V and 3 bases from J, the gap between germline ends came to 11 bases. Germline V gene sequence: CDR1 MNHEY, CDR2 SVGAGI. CDR3 sequence (DNA): TGTGCCAGCGGCGTCGGCGGCTACGAGCAGTACTTC. Translated: CASGVGGYEQYF.

The chain couples TRBV6-5 to TRBJ2-2; D remains ambiguous. CDR3 length equals 14 residues. V lost 2 bases, J lost 5 bases, and 9 bases lay in between. Germline CDR1 reads MNHEY; CDR2 reads SVGAGI. The CDR3 sequence is CASSYPGGTGELFF. CDR3 DNA sequence: TGTGCCAGCAGTTACCCTGGCGGTACCGGGGAGCTGTTTTTT.

The V and J genes are TRBV12-3 or TRBV12-4 and TRBJ1-2; D not certain. V was shortened by 2 bases and J by 5 bases, with 6 bases between the two germline ends. The length of the CDR3 is 12 residues. This chain's CDR3 is CASSLRWYGYTF. CDR3 DNA sequence: TGTGCCAGCAGTTTACGGTGGTATGGCTACACCTTC.

The genes are TRBV18 and TRBJ1-1; D remains unclear. Germline loops: CDR1 KGHSH, CDR2 LQKENI. CDR3 length equals 13 residues. Trimming took off 3 bases at V and 1 base at J, with 6 bases between the two ends. The CDR3 DNA is TGTGCCAGCTCACCCGACCAGAACACTGAAGCTTTCTTT. This translates into CASSPDQNTEAFF. The full variable domain, its missing parts supplied by reference TRBV18 and TRBJ1-1, is NAGVMQNPRHLVRRRGQEARLRCSPMKGHSHVYWYRQLPEEGLKFMVYLQKENIIDESGMPKERFSAEFPKEGPSILRIQQVVRGDSAAYFCASSPDQNTEAFFGQGTRLTVV.

The chain joins TRBV4-1 to TRBJ2-2; TRBD1 matches at 8 bases. The CDR3 loop spans 16 amino acids. Looked up from germline, CDR1 is MGHRA and CDR2 is YSYEKL. With V trimmed by 0 bases and J by 5 bases, 5 bases remained unmatched. This chain's CDR3 is CASSQDSGDRTGELFF. The CDR3 DNA is TGCGCCAGCAGCCAAGATTCGGGGGACAGGACCGGGGAGCTGTTTTTT.

The chain combines TRBV11-2 with TRBJ1-2, with D perhaps matching TRBD1 (5 bases). V was cut by 0 bases and J by 3 bases, with 11 bases left in between. The CDR3 is 15 residues long. Germline lookup yields CDR1 SGHAT and CDR2 FQNNGV. The CDR3 nucleotides are TGTGCCAGCAGCTTAGACCCAGGGACGGACTATGGCTACACCTTC. Translation gives CASSLDPGTDYGYTF.

V usage is TRBV5-8 and J usage is TRBJ2-6; TRBD1 matches 11 bases. Germline V gives CDR1 SGHTS, CDR2 YDEGEE. The ends lost 3 bases at V and 1 base at J; junction bases unmatched: 0. The CDR3 runs 16 residues. DNA for the CDR3: TGTGCCAGCAGCTGGGACAGGGGGTCTGGGGCCAACGTCCTGACTTTC. It yields the protein CASSWDRGSGANVLTF. Full variable domain (rest looked up from reference TRBV5-8 and TRBJ2-6): EAGVTQSPTHLIKTRGQQATLRCSPISGHTSVYWYQQALGLGLQFLLWYDEGEERNRGNFPPRFSGRQFPNYSSELNVNALELEDSALYLCASSWDRGSGANVLTFGAGSRLTVL.

The genes are TRBV15 and TRBJ2-1, with TRBD1 as a possible D gene (5 bases). V lost 1 base and J lost 4, with 8 bases in between. CDR3 length: 14 residues. Germline assignment: CDR1 LNHNV and CDR2 YYDKDF (reference sequence). CDR3 bases: TGTGCCACCAGCAGAGTGGGGCAGTACAATGAGCAGTTCTTC. The encoded protein is CATSRVGQYNEQFF.

This chain's CDR3 is CASSASRDGGIETQYF. The CDR3 nucleotides read TGTGCCAGCAGCGCCAGCCGGGACGGGGGTATCGAGACCCAGTACTTC. The genes are TRBV9 and TRBJ2-5, with D perhaps matching TRBD2 (6 bases). The CDR3 spans 16 residues. Germline lookup yields CDR1 SGDLS and CDR2 YYNGEE. Trimming pared 3 bases from V and 5 bases from J, leaving 20 bases between.

The chain combines TRBV11-3 with TRBJ2-1; unclear D gene. The CDR3 has 13 amino acids. Looked up from germline, CDR1 is SGHNT and CDR2 is YENEEA. V lost 5 bases to trimming and J lost 4 bases, with 9 bases between them. CDR3 nucleotide sequence: TGTGCCAGCAGCACGACTCCTTACAATGAGCAGTTCTTC. This gives the protein CASSTTPYNEQFF.

The chain couples TRBV4-2 to TRBJ1-4, with TRBD1 as a possible D gene (5 bases). Trimming removed 6 bases at V and 3 bases at J, with 17 bases between. The CDR3 loop spans 16 amino acids. Germline loops: CDR1 LGHNA, CDR2 YNFKEQ. CDR3 amino acids: CASSRTSSGPNEKLFF. As DNA, the CDR3 is TGTGCCAGCAGTCGGACCTCATCGGGGCCTAATGAAAAACTGTTTTTT.

The chain joins TRBV11-2 to TRBJ2-5; the match to TRBD1 covers 7 bases. CDR1 is SGHAT and CDR2 is FQNNGV in the germline V gene. Trimming cost V 1 base and J 4 bases; bases outside gene matches: 12. The CDR3 is made up of 17 amino acids. CDR3 in amino acids: CASSLGRNRGLSETQYF. The CDR3 DNA reads TGTGCCAGCAGCTTAGGCCGTAACAGGGGCCTTTCAGAGACCCAGTACTTC. Drawing the rest from reference TRBV11-2 and TRBJ2-5, the complete variable domain is EAGVAQSPRYKIIEKRQSVAFWCNPISGHATLYWYQQILGQGPKLLIQFQNNGVVDDSQLPKDRFSAERLKGVDSTLKIQPAKLEDSAVYLCASSLGRNRGLSETQYFGPGTRLLVL.

The table lists this clone with a few counts. The rearrangement links TRBV7-8 to TRBJ2-5; TRBD1 agrees at 11 bases. The V segment lost 5 bases and the J segment 1 base; nucleotides outside the gene matches: 6. The CDR3 contains 16 residues. The germline V gene encodes CDR1 SGHVS and CDR2 FQNEAQ. CDR3 loop: CASSHGTGGFQETQYF. The CDR3 DNA reads as TGTGCCAGCAGCCACGGGACAGGGGGATTCCAAGAGACCCAGTACTTC.

This clone was counted a few times. The chain uses TRBV2 and TRBJ1-5; the D is unclear. Germline CDR1 and CDR2: SNHLY and FYNNEI. The CDR3 extends over 14 amino acids. Between the trimmed V and J ends, which lost 6 bases and 0 bases, there was a span of 9 bases. The CDR3, as DNA: TGTGCCAGCAGCCGTTTAAATAGCAATCAGCCCCAGCATTTT. Protein product: CASSRLNSNQPQHF.